This T cell receptor (beta chain) was identified during a study of glioma-infiltrating T cells after dendritic cell vaccination. Regarding the study as a whole: Few patients contributed both blood and tumor specimens.

Amplification used 60 V beta primers and 13 J beta primers. The table came from immunoSEQ multiplex PCR; TCRdb's copy has only in-frame clones and leaves some out. The sample includes about 36,000 clones, approximately 82% seen only once; the top ten take about 7.8%. Turning to this clone: Its specificity is not known.

Patients had residual fresh-frozen tumor tissue and more than two years of survival data. This TCR derives from a human donor with glioblastoma. Sequencing was performed on blood, taken before dendritic cell vaccination.

CDR3 sequence: CASSYRTGRYEQYF. In DNA, the CDR3 is TGTGCCAGCAGCTACCGGACAGGCCGCTACGAGCAGTACTTC. This chain uses TRBV7-2 with TRBJ2-7, with 7 bases fitting TRBD1. This CDR3 region has 14 residues. V was clipped by 4 bases and J by 3 bases; unmatched bases: 6. From germline, CDR1 is SGHTA and CDR2 FQGNSA.